Following are 8 T cell receptor beta chains from one sample sequenced in a study of T-cell reconstitution after alpha-beta-depleted transplantation in children. Unique molecular identifiers were used in preparing the TCRbeta library. TCRdb independently ran MiXCR on the PCR reads; one entry per CDR3 protein. This sample carries about 640,000 distinct CDR3 sequences, 16% of them seen once, and the ten largest clones take 0.85% to 1.3%. Sample: PBMCs from the stem cell graft donor, taken from the stem cell graft. The receptors shown here come from a human donor who donated a stem cell graft to a child with acute myeloid leukemia.

V and J are TRBV6-5 and TRBJ2-1; D is undetermined. The CDR3 extends over 12 amino acids. V lost 2 bases and J lost 5, with 4 bases in between. From germline, CDR1 is MNHEY and CDR2 SVGAGI. CDR3 amino acids: CASSYSNNEQFF. The CDR3 DNA sequence: TGTGCCAGCAGTTACAGTAACAATGAGCAGTTCTTC.

This clonotype was observed many times. This chain connects TRBV20-1 to TRBJ1-1, with 10 bases fitting TRBD1. Per germline, CDR1 DFQATT and CDR2 SNEGSKA (reference sequence). The CDR3 is 12 amino acids. J gave up 10 bases and V 5 bases, and 7 bases lay outside the gene matches. The CDR3 bases are TGCAGTGCTCTCCGGGACAGGGGTGCAGCTTTCTTT. It is translated as CSALRDRGAAFF.

The chain has TRBV7-3 and TRBJ2-1, with D perhaps matching TRBD2 (6 bases). The CDR3 extends over 14 amino acids. Germline lookup yields CDR1 SGHTA and CDR2 FQGTGA. Trimming shortened V by 3 bases and J by 5 bases, and 11 bases separated the two germline ends. The CDR3 DNA sequence: TGTGCCAGCAGCTTTGGGGGGACCAACAATGAGCAGTTCTTC. Protein product: CASSFGGTNNEQFF.

The chain uses TRBV20-1 and TRBJ2-1; 8 nucleotides align to TRBD2. The germline gives CDR1 DFQATT, CDR2 SNEGSKA (reference sequence). Losses at the gene ends were 7 bases for V and 3 bases for J; bases not matched to a gene: 8. The CDR3 runs 14 residues. CDR3 DNA: TGCAGTGTGGGCTCCGGGGGGGACTACAATGAGCAGTTCTTC. Its translation: CSVGSGGDYNEQFF.

This clonotype was found many times. The CDR3 loop reads CSVEGRVNTEAFF. CDR3 in DNA: TGCAGCGTTGAAGGCAGGGTGAACACTGAAGCTTTCTTT. This chain links TRBV29-1 with TRBJ1-1; D is possibly TRBD1 (5 bases). V gave up 1 base and J gave up 0 bases, with 6 bases separating them. This CDR3 has 13 residues. Germline CDR1 reads SQVTM; CDR2 reads ANQGSEA.

This clonotype appeared many times. J is TRBJ1-5 and V is TRBV7-2, with no clear D. The V and J ends lost 4 bases and 5 bases respectively, with 12 bases between them. CDR3 length: 14 residues. CDR1 and CDR2 (germline): SGHTA, FQGNSA. The CDR3 nucleotides are TGTGCCAGCAGCTCACGACATCAGGATCAGCCCCAGCATTTT. Encoded protein: CASSSRHQDQPQHF.

The sample holds many counts of this clonotype. The chain uses TRBV20-1 and TRBJ1-5, with a possible D match to TRBD1 (6 bases). Germline CDR1 reads DFQATT; CDR2 reads SNEGSKA (reference sequence). V lost 5 bases and J 7 bases, leaving 18 bases between the germline ends. CDR3 length equals 14 residues. Here the CDR3 DNA reads TGCAGTGCTCTGACAGGCCACCCCAACCAGCCCCAGCATTTT. Its translation is CSALTGHPNQPQHF.

The rearrangement links TRBV5-1 to TRBJ1-1; TRBD1 might be the D (5 bases). Per the germline V gene, CDR1 is SGHRS and CDR2 is YFSETQ. CDR3 length: 14 amino acids. With 0 bases removed from V and 1 base from J, the gap between germline ends came to 7 bases. The CDR3 reads CASSLADRNTEAFF. The CDR3 DNA reads TGCGCCAGCAGCTTGGCCGACAGGAACACTGAAGCTTTCTTT.